The entry that follows covers one TCR beta chain sequence. With V trimmed by 11 bases and J by 6 bases, 9 bases remained unmatched. Germline V gene data show CDR1 as SNHLY and CDR2 as FYNNEI. This CDR3 has 13 amino acids. Produced via immunoSEQ multiplex PCR; TCRdb's table is partial and in-frame only. Among around 180,000 clones listed, 90% to 95% were seen once. This entry comes from a study of shared clonotypes between healthy human individuals. Study at large: Aged 18 to 49, the donors were two women and three men.

Donors, healthy HIV-negative adults, lacked recent acute infections or vaccinations. The rearrangement links TRBV2 to TRBJ2-7; 11 nucleotides agree with TRBD1. The sequenced sample consisted of naive CD4+ T cells sorted from blood. Subset in this sample: CD45RA+ positively selected. The sequence was collected from a young woman in good health. The CDR3 here is CAGTGTGGLEQYF. The DNA of the CDR3 is TGTGCCGGTACCGGGACAGGGGGTCTCGAGCAGTACTTC.